This paragraph reports one T cell receptor beta chain. Antigen unknown. The sample is drawn from a study of radiotherapy plus CTLA-4 blockade in lung cancer. Looking at the study overall: Disease control reached approximately 31%, with objective responses in 15% to 20%.

Participants had chemo-refractory metastatic non-small-cell lung cancer and were treated with focal radiation plus ipilimumab CTLA-4 blockade. Sequencing was performed with immunoSEQ multiplex PCR; in TCRdb, only in-frame clones are kept and a portion is missing. The data contain fewer than 50,000 clones, 80% to 90% of them singletons. Study observations and caveats: There was expansion of tumor-derived TCR clones in blood after radiotherapy plus ipilimumab. Increased serum interferon-beta after radiation also reportedly predicted response strongly.

The CDR3 runs to 15 residues. Germline V gene lookup returns CDR1 MNHEY and CDR2 SVGAGI. Trimming removed 3 bases at V and 4 bases at J, with 15 bases between. The chain joins TRBV6-5 to TRBJ1-2, with D perhaps TRBD1 (6 bases). The receptor comes from a human donor with non-small cell lung cancer whose response to radiotherapy plus ipilimumab could not be evaluated. The sample in question was peripheral blood, obtained from a patient treated with radiotherapy plus ipilimumab. DNA of the CDR3: TGTGCCAGCAGTTATTCGGACAGACTAACCTATGGCTACACCTTC. It specifies CASSYSDRLTYGYTF.